These 17 T cell receptor beta chains originate from one sample sequenced in a study of preoperative IRX-2 immunotherapy in early breast cancer. This sample's treatment: preoperative locoregional IRX-2 cytokine immunotherapy. Sequencing was performed with immunoSEQ multiplex PCR; in TCRdb, only in-frame clones are kept and a portion is missing. The profile covers approximately 2,100 clones, with around 66% appearing a single time and approximately 10% taken by the ten largest. The sample in question was tumor tissue, obtained before IRX-2 immunotherapy. Source of these receptors: a human donor with breast cancer.

This chain joins TRBV6-7 and TRBJ1-1; the D is unclear. TRBV6-7 is an ORF; its function is uncertain. Trimming took off 9 bases at V and 4 bases at J, with 9 bases between the two ends. The CDR3 contains 11 residues. Here the CDR3 DNA reads TGTGCCAGTGGCCGGTCCACTGAAGCTTTCTTT. Translation gives CASGRSTEAFF.

This clone was recorded a few times. The chain has TRBV30 and TRBJ1-4; the match to TRBD1 covers 8 bases. V dropped 4 bases and J dropped 8; count of bases not matched to a gene: 3. The CDR3 has 12 amino acids. Germline V gene data show CDR1 as GTSNPN and CDR2 as SVGIG (reference sequence). This CDR3 is CAWNRGREKLFF. In DNA, the CDR3 is TGTGCCTGGAACAGGGGGAGAGAAAAACTGTTTTTT.

The chain links TRBV19 to TRBJ1-2; tentative D call: TRBD1 (6 bases). Trimming removed 3 bases at V and 8 bases at J, with 13 bases between. Per the germline V gene, CDR1 is LNHDA and CDR2 is SQIVND (reference sequence). The CDR3 has 13 residues. The CDR3 bases are TGTGCCAGTAGTATCGTGGAGGGGGGCGGCTACACCTTC. Translating it yields CASSIVEGGGYTF.

There are a few counts of this clone. Mismatch with germline at one junction end may stem from a read error. The J gene is TRBJ1-1, the V gene TRBV6-8; 12 nucleotides agree with TRBD1. Germline CDR1 is MNHGY and CDR2 is SAAAGT. The CDR3 runs to 16 residues. CDR3 sequence reads: CAISGTGGYKNTEAFF. The CDR3 bases are TGTGCCATCAGTGGGACAGGGGGCTACAAGAACACTGAAGCTTTCTTT.

This clone was seen a single time. V gene TRBV27 combines with J gene TRBJ1-2, with 7 bases aligning to TRBD1. Germline assignment: CDR1 MNHEY and CDR2 SMNVEV (reference sequence). The CDR3 has 14 residues. Trimming took 6 bases from V and 2 from J; bases not matched to a gene: 6. CDR3: CASSLRGRNYGYTF. For the CDR3, the DNA is TGTGCCAGCAGCCTCAGGGGGAGGAACTATGGCTACACCTTC.

This clone was observed a handful of times. This chain uses TRBV28 with TRBJ1-5; 10 positions match TRBD1. The germline CDR1 and CDR2 sequences are MDHEN and SYDVKM. The CDR3 consists of 15 residues. Trimming took 6 bases from V and 4 from J; bases not matched to a gene: 6. CDR3 protein: CASSPGTGDNQPQHF. The CDR3 nucleotides are TGTGCCAGCAGCCCTGGGACAGGGGATAATCAGCCCCAGCATTTT.

V gene TRBV6-8 combines with J gene TRBJ1-1; D is unresolved. Germline lookup yields CDR1 MNHGY and CDR2 SAAAGT. The length of the CDR3 is 15 residues. Trimming removed 0 bases at V and 5 bases at J, with 13 bases between. CDR3 in DNA: TGTGCCAGCAGTTACTCTGGAGGGTTAAGGACTGAAGCTTTCTTT. Encoded protein: CASSYSGGLRTEAFF.

V usage is TRBV6-8 and J usage is TRBJ1-1; D remains unclear. Per germline, CDR1 MNHGY and CDR2 SAAAGT. CDR3 length equals 12 residues. The germline V and J ends were trimmed by 5 bases and 4 bases, with 8 bases remaining between them. The DNA for the CDR3 is TGTGCCAGCAGTGACCGGATCACTGAAGCTTTCTTT. Amino acid sequence: CASSDRITEAFF.

A few counts support this clone. This chain joins TRBV11-3 and TRBJ1-2, with TRBD1 matching 9 bases. Germline V gene data show CDR1 as SGHNT and CDR2 as YENEEA. J lost 7 bases, V lost 0 bases, and 18 bases had no gene match. This CDR3 comprises 19 residues. The CDR3: CASSLEFDHPTGGIGGYTF. The CDR3 DNA reads TGTGCCAGCAGCTTAGAATTTGACCACCCGACAGGGGGGATTGGTGGCTACACCTTC.

This chain uses TRBV6-8 with TRBJ1-2, with 10 bases matching TRBD1. Germline CDR1 is MNHGY and CDR2 is SAAAGT. With V trimmed by 7 bases and J by 3 bases, 8 bases remained unmatched. The CDR3 is 15 amino acids. CDR3 residues: CASTSPDRGYYGYTF. For the CDR3, the DNA is TGTGCCAGCACGTCCCCGGACAGGGGGTACTATGGCTACACCTTC.

The chain combines TRBV18 with TRBJ1-1; D call uncertain. Germline-derived CDR1 and CDR2 are KGHSH and LQKENI. The CDR3 is 14 amino acids. V lost 4 bases, J lost 1 base, and 10 bases lay in between. CDR3 loop: CASSRIGENTEAFF. The CDR3 region has the DNA TGTGCCAGCTCACGCATCGGGGAGAACACTGAAGCTTTCTTT.

The V call is TRBV11-3, the J call TRBJ1-5, with 8 bases fitting TRBD1. V lost 4 bases to trimming and J lost 6 bases; unmatched junction nucleotides: 17. The CDR3 length is 18 residues. Germline CDR1 and CDR2: SGHNT and YENEEA. The CDR3 region is CASSSGGFVGQGSQPQHF. The DNA for the CDR3 is TGTGCCAGCAGCTCCGGGGGGTTCGTCGGACAGGGCTCTCAGCCCCAGCATTTT.

V and J are TRBV7-1 and TRBJ1-3; D remains unclear. TRBV7-1 is an open reading frame whose function is uncertain. The V end lost 4 bases, the J end lost 6 bases, and 10 bases lay between the germline ends. The CDR3 is 13 residues long. The CDR3 bases are TGTGCCAGCAGCTTCAGGACGTCAAACACCATATATTTT. Residues: CASSFRTSNTIYF.

This clone was observed a handful of times. J is TRBJ2-5 and V is TRBV30; tentatively, D is TRBD1 or TRBD2 (6 bases each). The V end lost 0 bases, the J end lost 0 bases, and 11 bases lay between the germline ends. This CDR3 contains 15 residues. In germline, CDR1 is GTSNPN, CDR2 SVGIG (reference sequence). For the CDR3, the DNA is TGTGCCTGGAGTGTATTAGGGGGGTACCAAGAGACCCAGTACTTC. This codes for CAWSVLGGYQETQYF.

The genes are TRBV10-1 and TRBJ1-1; D is undetermined. Germline V gene data show CDR1 as WNHNN and CDR2 as SYGVQD (reference sequence). The V gene lost 3 bases and the J gene lost 7 bases, with 6 bases spanning the gap. The CDR3 length is 11 residues. CDR3 in amino acids: CASSDPREAFF. CDR3 bases: TGCGCCAGCAGTGATCCGCGTGAAGCTTTCTTT.

This chain joins TRBV14 and TRBJ1-1, with 8 bases that match TRBD1. This CDR3 region has 11 residues. V gave up 8 bases and J gave up 11 bases; unmatched junction bases: 7. The V gene's germline CDR1 is SGHDN and CDR2 FVKESK. The CDR3 protein is CASSPDRVAFF. DNA for the CDR3: TGTGCCAGCTCACCGGACAGGGTTGCTTTCTTT.

This clone has only a few counts. The V and J genes are TRBV6-8 and TRBJ1-1, with D possibly being TRBD1 (6 bases). The CDR3 has 14 amino acids. V lost 5 bases and J lost 3, with 13 bases in between. Germline V gene lookup returns CDR1 MNHGY and CDR2 SAAAGT. This CDR3 is CASSARGRYTEAFF. The CDR3 DNA follows: TGTGCCAGCAGTGCCAGGGGTAGGTACACTGAAGCTTTCTTT.